Each of the 5 T cell receptor beta chains below was sequenced from the same sample in a study of blood T cell repertoires in COVID-19. The repertoire was sequenced with immunoSEQ multiplex PCR; TCRdb's copy has only in-frame clones and lacks some. The sample carries some 200,000 clones, roughly 87% recorded once. The sample taken for sequencing was PBMCs or T cells enriched from blood (not recorded which). The receptor source for this set is a man aged 18-30 years with acute COVID-19.

This sequence joins TRBV5-1 and TRBJ2-5, with D perhaps matching TRBD1 (6 bases). Germline assignment: CDR1 SGHRS and CDR2 YFSETQ. The CDR3 has 13 residues. Trimming took 5 bases from V and 2 from J, leaving 10 bases between them. The DNA of the CDR3 is TGCGCCAGCAGGTCCGGGACACAAGAGACCCAGTACTTC. Protein product: CASRSGTQETQYF.

The J gene is TRBJ2-3, the V gene TRBV27; 11 nucleotides line up with TRBD2. Germline CDR1 MNHEY, CDR2 SMNVEV (reference sequence). Trimming took 6 bases from V and 6 from J; bases not matched to a gene: 11. CDR3 length: 16 amino acids. The CDR3 bases are TGTGCCAGCAGCTCCCGCGGTAGCGGGAGGGCCGATACGCAGTATTTT. This encodes CASSSRGSGRADTQYF.

V and J are TRBV6-1 and TRBJ2-7, with D possibly TRBD1 on 5 matching bases. Germline V gene data show CDR1 as MNHNS and CDR2 as SASEGT. The CDR3 extends over 16 amino acids. Trimming removed 4 bases at V and 6 bases at J, with 22 bases between. The CDR3 DNA follows: TGTGCCAGCAGTGGACCTCACAGGTTCATTCTTCTCGAGCAGTACTTC. Translated, it gives CASSGPHRFILLEQYF.

The rearrangement joins TRBV2 to TRBJ2-7; 7 bases are a match to TRBD2. Trimming cost V 3 bases and J 2 bases; bases outside gene matches: 4. Germline loops: CDR1 SNHLY, CDR2 FYNNEI. There are 14 residues in the CDR3. CDR3 amino acids: CASSDPAGAYEQYF. Here the CDR3 DNA reads TGTGCCAGCAGTGATCCGGCGGGAGCCTACGAGCAGTACTTC.

The chain has TRBV6-5 and TRBJ2-3; D is possibly TRBD2 (5 bases). The V end was cut by 4 bases, the J end by 4 bases, with 15 bases between. CDR1 and CDR2 from the germline V gene are MNHEY and SVGAGI. The CDR3 has 15 amino acids. The CDR3 nucleotides read TGTGCCAGCAGTTTCGAACCTCCGCGGGCAGATACGCAGTATTTT. Translation gives CASSFEPPRADTQYF.